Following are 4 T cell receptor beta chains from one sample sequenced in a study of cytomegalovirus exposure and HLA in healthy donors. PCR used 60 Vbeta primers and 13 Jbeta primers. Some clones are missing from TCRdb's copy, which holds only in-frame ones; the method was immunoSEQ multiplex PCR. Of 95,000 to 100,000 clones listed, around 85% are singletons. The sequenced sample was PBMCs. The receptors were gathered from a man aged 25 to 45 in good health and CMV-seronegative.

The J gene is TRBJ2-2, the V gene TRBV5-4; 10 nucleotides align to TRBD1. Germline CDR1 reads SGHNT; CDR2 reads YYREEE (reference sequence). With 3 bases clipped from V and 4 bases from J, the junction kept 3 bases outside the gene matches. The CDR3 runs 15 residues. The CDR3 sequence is CASSSRTGGTGELFF. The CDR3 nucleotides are TGTGCCAGCAGCTCTAGGACAGGGGGCACCGGGGAGCTGTTTTTT.

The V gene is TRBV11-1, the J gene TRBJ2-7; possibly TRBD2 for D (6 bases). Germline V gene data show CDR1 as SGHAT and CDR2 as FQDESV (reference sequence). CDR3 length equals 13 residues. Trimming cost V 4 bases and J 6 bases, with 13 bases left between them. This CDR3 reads CASSSSGRREQYF. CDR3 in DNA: TGTGCCAGCAGCTCTTCCGGGAGACGCGAGCAGTACTTC. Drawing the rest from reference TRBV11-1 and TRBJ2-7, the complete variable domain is EAEVAQSPRYKITEKSQAVAFWCDPISGHATLYWYRQILGQGPELLVQFQDESVVDDSQLPKDRFSAERLKGVDSTLKIQPAELGDSAMYLCASSSSGRREQYFGPGTRLTVT.

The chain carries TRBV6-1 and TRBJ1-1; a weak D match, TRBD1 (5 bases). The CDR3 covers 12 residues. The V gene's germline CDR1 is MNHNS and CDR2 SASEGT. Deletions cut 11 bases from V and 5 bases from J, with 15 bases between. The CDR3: CAASRVRTEAFF. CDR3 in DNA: TGTGCCGCTTCCAGGGTAAGGACTGAAGCTTTCTTT.

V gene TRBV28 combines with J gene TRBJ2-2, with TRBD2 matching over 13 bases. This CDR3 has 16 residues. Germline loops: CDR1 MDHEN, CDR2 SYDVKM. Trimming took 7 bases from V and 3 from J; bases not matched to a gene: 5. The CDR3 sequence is CASKIGLAGDTGELFF. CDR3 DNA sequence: TGTGCCAGCAAGATAGGACTAGCGGGAGACACCGGGGAGCTGTTTTTT.